Detailed here is one TCR beta chain. There is no known antigen for this receptor. Base qualities are missing; no much larger clone stands one base away. The data are from a study of T cell changes during pregnancy in multiple sclerosis (dated by TCRdb to between 2018 and 2020). In the study overall: The study examined how the T cell repertoire changed over the course of pregnancy in women with multiple sclerosis.

The library came from the immunoSEQ multiplex PCR assay. TCRdb carries this immuneACCESS record with in-frame sequences only. Its versions omit some clonotypes, under half of them owing to an unresolved V gene in the studies checked, with the rest unexplained. The sample table holds just over 55,000 clones, of which around 93% were seen once. 3.6% of the sample rests with the top ten. From V the trimming removes 0 bases and from J it removes 6 bases, while the gene matches leave 13 bases of the junction unaccounted for. Taken from the germline V gene, the CDR1 and CDR2 loops are SGDLS and YYNGEE. From cysteine to phenylalanine, the CDR3 is 17 amino acids long. The sequence is cut down to CDR3 DNA, 51 bases in frame from base 1.

The specimen comprised peripheral blood, sampled after pregnancy. The V and J segments used are TRBV9 and TRBJ2-3, and TRBD2 matches 7 of the central bases. The clonotype comes from a female donor in good health, enrolled as a control in a pregnancy study. The sequenced DNA: TGTGCCAGCAGCGTAGTCTCGGCGGGAGTCGTGGGGGATACGCAGTATTTT. This codes for CASSVVSAGVVGDTQYF.